The present T cell receptor (beta chain) was sequenced within a study of response to subunit inactivated influenza vaccine. Study-level findings and limits: The authors suggested that every seasonal influenza vaccination recruits few new T cells.

J was trimmed by 1 base and V by 6 bases; bases with no gene match: 5. The CDR3 runs 14 residues. TCRdb reanalysed the RT-PCR reads using MiXCR and keeps one entry per CDR3 protein. The sample shows about 180,000 distinct CDR3 sequences, about 9% of them seen only once. At least ten counts were recorded for this clonotype. Its antigen is unidentified. The sequence was collected from a man in his fifties who received an inactivated influenza vaccine. The specimen comprised non-naive T cells sorted from PBMCs, sampled on the day of vaccination. The V call is TRBV12-3 or TRBV12-4, the J call TRBJ1-1, with TRBD1 matching 7 bases. The CDR3 bases are TGTGCCAGCAGACCCACAGGGGAGAACACTGAAGCTTTCTTT. Translation: CASRPTGENTEAFF.